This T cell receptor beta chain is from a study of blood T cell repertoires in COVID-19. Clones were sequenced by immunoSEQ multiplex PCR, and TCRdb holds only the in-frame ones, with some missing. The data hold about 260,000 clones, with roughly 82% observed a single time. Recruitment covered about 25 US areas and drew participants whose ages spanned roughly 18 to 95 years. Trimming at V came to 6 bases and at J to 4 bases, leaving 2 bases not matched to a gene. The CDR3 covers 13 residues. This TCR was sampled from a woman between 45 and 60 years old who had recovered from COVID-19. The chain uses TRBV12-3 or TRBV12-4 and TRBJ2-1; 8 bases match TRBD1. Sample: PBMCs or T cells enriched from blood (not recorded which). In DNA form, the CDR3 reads TGTGCCAGCAGGGGGACAGGATACAATGAGCAGTTCTTC. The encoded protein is CASRGTGYNEQFF.